The text below deals with one T cell receptor beta chain. Its antigen remains unknown. TCRdb reanalysed the reads using MiXCR and keeps one entry per CDR3 protein. The repertoire has fewer than 850,000 distinct CDR3 sequences, 25% to 30% of them found once; the top ten carry around 13%. The V and J ends lost 3 bases and 0 bases, in that order; junction bases with no gene match: 5. CDR1 is SGHTS and CDR2 is YDEGEE in the germline V gene. The CDR3 has 15 residues. This sample is part of a study of T cell repertoires in cytomegalovirus infection. Study-level information: Selection of CMV epitopes for the study included recently identified HLA-C-restricted and well-studied HLA-B-restricted ones. Evidence of both CMV infection and a matching HLA type came from public TCR beta signatures. Study-wide findings and caveats: Cumulative public TCR beta family frequency identified CMV carriers with the relevant HLA. CMV-specific TCR beta clonotypes restricted by HLA-C were the ones dominating the ex vivo response.

This TCR was recovered from a human donor in good health (CMV status not recorded). Some clones in this sample may be carry-over from other donors' samples. The sequencing here drew on cultured CD8+ T cells from PBMCs, taken from culture after CMV antigen stimulation. The chain combines TRBV5-8 with TRBJ1-1, with 7 bases fitting TRBD1. The CDR3 coding sequence is TGTGCCAGCAGCTGGACAGGCCACATGAACACTGAAGCTTTCTTT. This translates into CASSWTGHMNTEAFF.